Following are 19 T cell receptor beta chains from one sample sequenced in a study of radiotherapy plus CTLA-4 blockade in lung cancer. Data came from immunoSEQ multiplex PCR; TCRdb stores just in-frame clones and leaves some out. Of more than 40,000 clones listed, approximately 67% are singletons. This sample comprised peripheral blood, obtained from a patient treated with radiotherapy plus ipilimumab. The receptors were sampled from a human donor with non-small cell lung cancer who had a partial response to radiotherapy plus ipilimumab.

The chain links TRBV6-1 to TRBJ2-1; 9 bases are shared with TRBD1. V lost 4 bases and J lost 6; bases outside the gene matches: 13. Germline V gene data show CDR1 as MNHNS and CDR2 as SASEGT. This CDR3 contains 17 residues. The CDR3 DNA sequence: TGTGCCAGCAGTGCCAGAACCGGGACAGGGATGGGCAATGAGCAGTTCTTC. Protein product: CASSARTGTGMGNEQFF.

This chain links TRBV7-2 with TRBJ1-1, with TRBD1 identical over 8 bases. Germline assignment: CDR1 SGHTA and CDR2 FQGNSA. After removal of 2 bases from V and 6 bases from J, the junction contained 8 bases not matched to a gene. This CDR3 has 15 amino acids. The CDR3 DNA sequence: TGTGCCAGCAGCTTAAGGACAGGGAGAGGCGCTGAAGCTTTCTTT. Amino acids: CASSLRTGRGAEAFF. Complete variable domain (other parts from reference TRBV7-2 and TRBJ1-1): GAGVSQSPSNKVTEKGKDVELRCDPISGHTALYWYRQSLGQGLEFLIYFQGNSAPDKSGLPSDRFSAERTGGSVSTLTIQRTQQEDSAVYLCASSLRTGRGAEAFFGQGTRLTVV.

This clone was seen ten or more times. The rearrangement links TRBV7-9 to TRBJ1-6; 8 bases are a match to TRBD1. The CDR3 is 15 amino acids. V shed 1 base, J shed 10 bases, and the junction held 6 bases outside the gene matches. Germline lookup yields CDR1 SEHNR and CDR2 FQNEAQ (reference sequence). DNA of the CDR3: TGTGCCAGCAGCTTAGGGACAGGGAACGAATCACCCCTCCACTTT. It translates to CASSLGTGNESPLHF.

This clone has more than one count but fewer than ten. Other DNA sequences within the sample encode an identical CDR3. The chain links TRBV20-1 to TRBJ1-2; the D is unclear. V lost 6 bases, J lost 3 bases, and 8 bases lay in between. This CDR3 is 11 amino acids long. Germline V CDR1 and CDR2: DFQATT, SNEGSKA (reference sequence). The CDR3: CSARTDYGYTF. In nucleotides, the CDR3 is TGCAGTGCAAGGACTGACTATGGCTACACCTTC.

The chain combines TRBV5-6 with TRBJ1-5; possibly TRBD1 for D (5 bases). Deletions cut 0 bases from V and 6 bases from J, with 10 bases between. The CDR3 has 14 amino acids. Looked up from germline, CDR1 is SGHDT and CDR2 is YYEEEE. In nucleotides, the CDR3 is TGTGCCAGCAGCTTGGGGGCGGGGGGTCAGCCCCAGCATTTT. Translated, it gives CASSLGAGGQPQHF.

V and J are TRBV6-6 and TRBJ1-1, with a weak D call TRBD1 (6 bases). CDR1 is MNHNY, CDR2 SVGAGI, per germline (reference sequence). The CDR3 length is 15 residues. V lost 7 bases and J lost 0, with 15 bases in between. CDR3 amino acids: CASTPLYRVNTEAFF. CDR3 in DNA: TGTGCCAGCACCCCTTTATACAGGGTGAACACTGAAGCTTTCTTT.

The chain couples TRBV15 to TRBJ2-3, with 13 bases fitting TRBD2. The CDR3 has 17 amino acids. Germline CDR1 LNHNV, CDR2 YYDKDF (reference sequence). V lost 0 bases to trimming and J lost 4 bases; unmatched junction nucleotides: 4. CDR3 bases: TGTGCCACCAGCAGAGACATAACTAGCGGGGGGGCAGATACGCAGTATTTT. Protein: CATSRDITSGGADTQYF. The complete variable domain, with remaining parts taken from reference TRBV15 and TRBJ2-3, reads DAMVIQNPRYQVTQFGKPVTLSCSQTLNHNVMYWYQQKSSQAPKLLFHYYDKDFNNEADTPDNFQSRRPNTSFCFLDIRSPGLGDTAMYLCATSRDITSGGADTQYFGPGTRLTVL.

The rearrangement links TRBV7-9 to TRBJ1-2; 8 positions match TRBD1. CDR3 length equals 15 residues. The J segment lost 7 bases and the V segment lost 10 bases, leaving 17 bases of the junction unmatched. Per the germline V gene, CDR1 is SEHNR and CDR2 is FQNEAQ (reference sequence). The CDR3 DNA reads as TGTGCCACCCCCCGGGATCCGGGACAGGAGGGTGGCTACACCTTC. Amino acids: CATPRDPGQEGGYTF.

This rearrangement joins TRBV30 to TRBJ2-5, with D possibly being TRBD1 (5 bases). Germline CDR1 and CDR2: GTSNPN and SVGIG (reference sequence). The length of the CDR3 is 12 residues. The V end was cut by 2 bases, the J end by 5 bases, with 9 bases between. The CDR3 sequence is CAWSQGPETQYF. CDR3 DNA: TGTGCCTGGAGTCAGGGTCCGGAGACCCAGTACTTC.

The chain employs TRBV11-2 and TRBJ2-7; a possible D gene is TRBD2 (5 bases). The V end lost 5 bases, the J end lost 3 bases, and 17 bases lay between the germline ends. This CDR3 spans 15 amino acids. The germline CDR1 and CDR2 sequences are SGHAT and FQNNGV. As DNA, the CDR3 is TGTGCCAGCAGCGTGCAGTCGCGGGCCCTCTACGAGCAGTACTTC. Protein: CASSVQSRALYEQYF. The full variable domain, completed using reference TRBV11-2 and TRBJ2-7, is EAGVAQSPRYKIIEKRQSVAFWCNPISGHATLYWYQQILGQGPKLLIQFQNNGVVDDSQLPKDRFSAERLKGVDSTLKIQPAKLEDSAVYLCASSVQSRALYEQYFGPGTRLTVT.

The chain links TRBV6-6 to TRBJ1-2; 7 bases align to TRBD1. The CDR3 length is 14 residues. Germline V gene lookup returns CDR1 MNHNY and CDR2 SVGAGI (reference sequence). V lost 9 bases and J lost 1; bases outside the gene matches: 8. The CDR3 region is CASLRQGLNYGYTF. The CDR3 coding sequence is TGTGCCAGTCTCCGACAGGGCCTTAACTATGGCTACACCTTC.

Many counts were recorded for this clone. This chain connects TRBV7-2 to TRBJ1-1; 8 bases align to TRBD1. The CDR3 is made up of 17 amino acids. V lost 5 bases, J lost 5 bases, and 16 bases stayed unmatched. Germline V CDR1 and CDR2: SGHTA, FQGNSA. The CDR3 loop is CASSPPGGRQGLTEAFF. In DNA form, the CDR3 reads TGTGCCAGCAGCCCCCCAGGTGGGCGACAGGGGTTGACTGAAGCTTTCTTT.

As DNA, the CDR3 is TGCGCCAGCAGTGGACCGATGGGGCGTGAGCAGTTCTTC. It encodes CASSGPMGREQFF. J is TRBJ2-1 and V is TRBV10-2, with D perhaps TRBD1 (5 bases). Germline V gene lookup returns CDR1 WSHSY and CDR2 SAAADI. With 4 bases removed from V and 9 bases from J, the gap between germline ends came to 13 bases. The CDR3 consists of 13 residues.

The chain couples TRBV18 to TRBJ1-5, with D tentatively TRBD1 (5 bases). The ends were cut back, 5 bases at V and 0 bases at J, with 8 bases in the middle. Germline CDR1 KGHSH, CDR2 LQKENI. This CDR3 has 14 amino acids. The CDR3 loop reads CASSDSNSNQPQHF. The CDR3 DNA reads TGTGCCAGCTCAGACAGCAATAGCAATCAGCCCCAGCATTTT.

This clone has a single count. The J gene is TRBJ2-5, the V gene TRBV9, with TRBD2 matching 10 bases. V dropped 0 bases and J dropped 1; count of bases not matched to a gene: 12. Germline CDR1 SGDLS, CDR2 YYNGEE. The CDR3 is 19 residues long. In DNA form, the CDR3 reads TGTGCCAGCAGCGTAGCGGGGGAGTCAAGCGGGAGGGCCCAAGAGACCCAGTACTTC. Residues: CASSVAGESSGRAQETQYF.

For this clone: One end of the junction varies from germline; a read error may be responsible. The J gene is TRBJ1-1, the V gene TRBV29-1; D may be TRBD1 (6 bases). The CDR3 loop spans 13 amino acids. From germline, CDR1 is SQVTM and CDR2 ANQGSEA. CDR3 in amino acids: CSGHGQLNTETFF. CDR3 DNA: TGCAGCGGACACGGACAGTTGAACACTGAAACTTTCTTT.

The CDR3 spells CASSLDRAYEQYF. CDR3 sequence (DNA): TGCGCCAGCAGCTTGGACAGGGCCTACGAGCAGTACTTC. The J gene is TRBJ2-5, the V gene TRBV5-1; the D gene is possibly TRBD1 (6 bases). The J call may be incorrect, as the DNA end agrees better with TRBJ2-7. The V gene's germline CDR1 is SGHRS and CDR2 YFSETQ. The CDR3 extends over 13 amino acids.

The V gene is TRBV15, the J gene TRBJ1-1; TRBD1 matches 9 bases. Losses at the gene ends were 8 bases for V and 2 bases for J; bases not matched to a gene: 15. Per germline, CDR1 LNHNV and CDR2 YYDKDF (reference sequence). The CDR3 length is 17 residues. DNA of the CDR3: TGTGCCACCGCCCCCGGGGACCGGGACAGGGTAAACACTGAAGCTTTCTTT. This sequence encodes CATAPGDRDRVNTEAFF.

V is TRBV19 and J is TRBJ1-2; 9 nucleotides align to TRBD1. Germline CDR1 reads LNHDA; CDR2 reads SQIVND (reference sequence). Trimming removed 6 bases from V and 4 bases from J; junction bases left unmatched: 6. CDR3 length: 14 amino acids. The CDR3 sequence: CASRKTGGSYGYTF. The CDR3 DNA reads as TGTGCCAGTAGAAAGACAGGGGGGAGCTATGGCTACACCTTC.